The next 27 T cell receptor beta chains were all read from a single sample in a study of technical replicates of blood from a few donors. The assay was immunoSEQ multiplex PCR, and TCRdb's table has in-frame clones only and misses some. This table has tens of thousands of clones, around 90% appearing once. Material: T cells isolated from PBMCs. These receptors were obtained from a human donor in good health.

The chain recombines TRBV27 with TRBJ2-5; 9 nucleotides match TRBD2. CDR3 size: 15 residues. Germline V gene lookup returns CDR1 MNHEY and CDR2 SMNVEV (reference sequence). V trimming: 2 bases; J trimming: 5 bases; junction bases outside the gene matches: 6. As DNA, the CDR3 is TGTGCCAGCAGTTTACGAGCGGGAGGTCAGGAGACCCAGTACTTC. Its translation: CASSLRAGGQETQYF.

The V gene is TRBV30, the J gene TRBJ1-4, with a weak D call TRBD1 (5 bases). V gave up 0 bases and J gave up 7 bases, with 12 bases separating them. CDR1 and CDR2 from the germline V gene are GTSNPN and SVGIG (reference sequence). The CDR3 runs 14 residues. DNA of the CDR3: TGTGCCTGGAGTGTTCGGGGGTTGGGTGAAAAACTGTTTTTT. This codes for CAWSVRGLGEKLFF. Together with reference TRBV30 and TRBJ1-4, the CDR3 gives the full variable domain: SQTIHQWPATLVQPVGSPLSLECTVEGTSNPNLYWYRQAAGRGLQLLFYSVGIGQISSEVPQNLSASRPQDRQFILSSKKLLLSDSGFYLCAWSVRGLGEKLFFGSGTQLSVL.

The chain employs TRBV4-2 and TRBJ2-1, with TRBD2 matching 8 bases. The V gene's germline CDR1 is LGHNA and CDR2 YNFKEQ. The V segment lost 3 bases and the J segment 6 bases; nucleotides outside the gene matches: 10. CDR3 length: 16 residues. CDR3 sequence: CASSHNSGGSGNEQFF. Written as DNA, the CDR3 is TGTGCCAGCAGCCACAACAGCGGGGGTAGCGGCAATGAGCAGTTCTTC.

V is TRBV11-3 and J is TRBJ2-5; 10 bases match TRBD2. J lost 0 bases, V lost 6 bases, and 4 bases had no gene match. This CDR3 region has 15 residues. Germline V lookup: CDR1 SGHNT, CDR2 YENEEA. The CDR3 spells CASSLSGGYQETQYF. CDR3 nucleotides: TGTGCCAGCAGTCTTAGCGGGGGGTACCAAGAGACCCAGTACTTC.

The chain carries TRBV2 and TRBJ1-4; no clear D. Germline values: CDR1 SNHLY, CDR2 FYNNEI. V shed 8 bases and J shed 1 base, with 14 bases lying between them. The CDR3 covers 15 residues. The CDR3 spells CASRYQLKTNEKLFF. The CDR3 bases are TGTGCCAGCCGGTATCAACTAAAAACTAATGAAAAACTGTTTTTT.

In this sample, this clone turned up once. The chain has TRBV7-8 and TRBJ2-5, with 7 positions matching TRBD2. The CDR3 sequence is 17 residues long. V trimming: 7 bases; J trimming: 7 bases; junction bases outside the gene matches: 21. Germline V gene lookup returns CDR1 SGHVS and CDR2 FQNEAQ. In nucleotides, the CDR3 is TGTGCCAGCACCCTAGGGGCGCCGGGGGGTTCATTAGGGACCCAGTACTTC. Its protein is CASTLGAPGGSLGTQYF.

The V call is TRBV30, the J call TRBJ1-1; D uncertain. Trimming removed 0 bases from V and 6 bases from J, with 14 bases in between. This CDR3 comprises 14 residues. Per the germline V gene, CDR1 is GTSNPN and CDR2 is SVGIG (reference sequence). The CDR3 nucleotides are TGTGCCTGGAGTGTACTAGTGAGGGCTTCTGAAGCTTTCTTT. Protein: CAWSVLVRASEAFF.

This chain joins TRBV5-4 and TRBJ1-2, with 7 bases matching TRBD1. The CDR3 loop spans 15 amino acids. CDR1 and CDR2 (germline): SGHNT, YYREEE (reference sequence). After removal of 4 bases from V and 4 bases from J, the junction contained 10 bases not matched to a gene. DNA for the CDR3: TGTGCCAGCAGCAGAAGCCAGGGACAGTCCTATGGCTACACCTTC. Its translation is CASSRSQGQSYGYTF.

This chain uses TRBV28 with TRBJ1-5; 9 nucleotides agree with TRBD1. V shed 3 bases, J shed 4 bases, and the junction held 1 base outside the gene matches. Germline loops: CDR1 MDHEN, CDR2 SYDVKM. The CDR3 contains 14 residues. CDR3: CASSLGQGNQPQHF. The CDR3 coding sequence is TGTGCCAGCAGTTTGGGACAGGGTAATCAGCCCCAGCATTTT.

The chain recombines TRBV27 with TRBJ1-5; tentative D call: TRBD1 (5 bases). V was cut by 8 bases and J by 5 bases, with 13 bases left in between. The CDR3 spans 13 residues. Germline CDR1 and CDR2: MNHEY and SMNVEV (reference sequence). The CDR3 DNA reads TGTGCCAGCTCACCGTCGGGGGATCAGCCCCAGCATTTT. As protein: CASSPSGDQPQHF.

V usage is TRBV23-1 and J usage is TRBJ1-1; weak D call: TRBD1 (6 bases). TRBV23-1 is identified as an open reading frame with a role that is uncertain. The CDR3 is 15 amino acids. With 1 base removed from V and 5 bases from J, the gap between germline ends came to 14 bases. CDR3 loop: CASSQWGGKWTEAFF. The CDR3 DNA sequence: TGCGCCAGCAGTCAATGGGGGGGCAAGTGGACTGAAGCTTTCTTT.

The V gene is TRBV4-2, the J gene TRBJ1-4, with a possible D match to TRBD1 (6 bases). The CDR3 runs to 16 residues. Per the germline V gene, CDR1 is LGHNA and CDR2 is YNFKEQ. With 2 bases removed from V and 5 bases from J, the gap between germline ends came to 15 bases. CDR3 nucleotides: TGTGCCAGCAGCCAACCGTTCCGGGACACAAATGAAAAACTGTTTTTT. It is translated as CASSQPFRDTNEKLFF.

The chain couples TRBV27 to TRBJ2-2, with 10 bases aligning to TRBD2. Germline V lookup: CDR1 MNHEY, CDR2 SMNVEV (reference sequence). Trimming removed 1 base from V and 4 bases from J; junction bases left unmatched: 0. The CDR3 totals 15 residues. CDR3 bases: TGTGCCAGCAGTTTATTAGCGGGAGGCACCGGGGAGCTGTTTTTT. Its translation: CASSLLAGGTGELFF.

Concerning this clone: At one end, the junction sequence differs from germline, possibly due to a read error. The gene calls are TRBV6-5 and TRBJ2-5, with D perhaps TRBD1 (5 bases). The CDR3 has 11 amino acids. The germline gives CDR1 MNHEY, CDR2 SVGAGI. The CDR3 sequence: CASSYRGHLNF. The CDR3 DNA reads TGTGCCAGCAGTTACCGCGGACACCTCAACTTC.

The chain carries TRBV9 and TRBJ2-7; tentatively, D is TRBD2 (7 bases). V lost 4 bases and J 6 bases, leaving 20 bases between the germline ends. The CDR3 consists of 15 residues. Looked up from germline, CDR1 is SGDLS and CDR2 is YYNGEE. The DNA for the CDR3 is TGTGCCAGCAGCCCGAGGGGGGGGACCACAGGCGAGCAGTACTTC. Translation gives CASSPRGGTTGEQYF.

CDR3 region: CASSKFGLAGVYEQYF. CDR3 DNA sequence: TGTGCCAGCAGTAAATTCGGACTAGCGGGAGTCTACGAGCAGTACTTC. The chain uses TRBV28 and TRBJ2-7; the match to TRBD2 covers 13 bases. The CDR3 covers 16 residues. Germline V lookup: CDR1 MDHEN, CDR2 SYDVKM. The V gene end was trimmed by 5 bases and the J gene end by 3 bases; junction bases not matched to a gene: 7.

This chain connects TRBV18 to TRBJ1-4; TRBD1 agrees at 9 bases. Germline V gene lookup returns CDR1 KGHSH and CDR2 LQKENI. With 5 bases clipped from V and 7 bases from J, the junction kept 11 bases outside the gene matches. This CDR3 has 16 residues. The CDR3 region is CASSAAAGQGGEKLFF. For the CDR3, the DNA is TGTGCCAGCTCAGCGGCCGCGGGACAGGGAGGTGAAAAACTGTTTTTT.

The V and J genes are TRBV5-1 and TRBJ2-7; D gene ambiguous. Germline CDR1 reads SGHRS; CDR2 reads YFSETQ. V was clipped by 2 bases and J by 0 bases, with 15 bases between them. CDR3 length equals 16 residues. CDR3: CASSFNVQQSSYEQYF. CDR3 coding DNA: TGCGCCAGCAGCTTTAATGTACAGCAGAGCTCCTACGAGCAGTACTTC. Complete variable domain (other parts from reference TRBV5-1 and TRBJ2-7): KAGVTQTPRYLIKTRGQQVTLSCSPISGHRSVSWYQQTPGQGLQFLFEYFSETQRNKGNFPGRFSGRQFSNSRSEMNVSTLELGDSALYLCASSFNVQQSSYEQYFGPGTRLTVT.

The rearrangement links TRBV4-1 to TRBJ1-2, with 10 bases aligning to TRBD1. Germline V CDR1 and CDR2: MGHRA, YSYEKL. The CDR3 runs 15 residues. V was pared by 4 bases and J by 4 bases, with 6 bases of the junction left unmatched. This chain's CDR3 is CASSLGDRGTYGYTF. The CDR3 DNA sequence: TGCGCCAGCAGCCTGGGGGACAGGGGTACCTATGGCTACACCTTC.

The rearrangement joins TRBV6-5 to TRBJ2-7, with 7 nucleotides matching TRBD1. This CDR3 region has 12 residues. Trimming cost V 8 bases and J 4 bases; bases outside gene matches: 5. CDR1 is MNHEY, CDR2 SVGAGI, per germline. CDR3 residues: CASAGGPYEQYF. DNA for the CDR3: TGTGCCAGCGCAGGGGGACCGTACGAGCAGTACTTC.

The V gene is TRBV5-4, the J gene TRBJ2-3; maybe TRBD1 (6 bases). This CDR3 comprises 15 residues. Germline values: CDR1 SGHNT, CDR2 YYREEE (reference sequence). Trimming cost V 5 bases and J 6 bases, with 19 bases left between them. The CDR3 region is CASRSQGGGQDTQYF. CDR3 coding DNA: TGTGCCAGCAGATCGCAGGGCGGCGGACAGGATACGCAGTATTTT.

This sequence joins TRBV19 and TRBJ1-2, with a possible D match to TRBD1 (6 bases). V was pared by 9 bases and J by 4 bases, with 15 bases between. Germline V gene data show CDR1 as LNHDA and CDR2 as SQIVND (reference sequence). This CDR3 has 13 amino acids. DNA for the CDR3: TGTGCCAGCCGAACAACAGGGACCTATGGCTACACCTTC. It yields the protein CASRTTGTYGYTF.

This sequence joins TRBV7-6 and TRBJ2-2; tentative D call: TRBD2 (6 bases). Germline lookup yields CDR1 SGHVS and CDR2 FNYEAQ. The V end was cut by 2 bases, the J end by 2 bases, with 9 bases between. This CDR3 has 15 amino acids. As DNA, the CDR3 is TGTGCCAGCAGCTTACGGGGGATTAACACCGGGGAGCTGTTTTTT. Protein: CASSLRGINTGELFF.

V and J are TRBV7-9 and TRBJ2-4; 10 bases fit TRBD1. This CDR3 is 17 amino acids long. Trimming took 0 bases from V and 8 from J; bases not matched to a gene: 10. The germline V gene has CDR1 SEHNR and CDR2 FQNEAQ (reference sequence). The CDR3 sequence is CASSLAAGQGWGDIQYF. The CDR3 DNA reads TGTGCCAGCAGCTTAGCCGCGGGACAGGGGTGGGGGGACATTCAGTACTTC.

This chain joins TRBV18 and TRBJ1-4; TRBD1 agrees at 8 bases. This CDR3 contains 14 residues. Trimming removed 3 bases from V and 5 bases from J; junction bases left unmatched: 2. The germline V gene has CDR1 KGHSH and CDR2 LQKENI. The CDR3 DNA reads as TGTGCCAGCTCACCCGACAGGGGCAATGAAAAACTGTTTTTT. Its translation: CASSPDRGNEKLFF.

This clone has a single count. The chain has TRBV7-9 and TRBJ2-3; D gene ambiguous. CDR3 length: 12 amino acids. V was shortened by 6 bases and J by 2 bases, with 6 bases between the two germline ends. Germline values: CDR1 SEHNR, CDR2 FQNEAQ (reference sequence). The CDR3 protein is CASSQITDTQYF. CDR3 sequence (DNA): TGTGCCAGCAGTCAGATCACAGATACGCAGTATTTT.

The rearrangement links TRBV30 to TRBJ2-1; 8 bases are a match to TRBD2. Germline V lookup: CDR1 GTSNPN, CDR2 SVGIG (reference sequence). Germline trimming cut 0 bases from V and 7 bases from J; bases unmatched to any gene: 8. The CDR3 loop spans 15 amino acids. The DNA of the CDR3 is TGTGCCTGGAGTGTAGGGACTAGTTTTTCAAATGAGCAGTTCTTC. This encodes CAWSVGTSFSNEQFF.